This TCR beta chain was obtained from a study of cytomegalovirus exposure and HLA in healthy donors. Regarding the study as a whole: A later analysis found common viral pathogens apparently linked to several of the most significant clusters. The only immune exposure information that was available was CMV serostatus. Researchers reported that a few CMV-associated chains were confirmed in vitro as CMV antigen-specific.

A word on this clone: Its matching antigen is unknown.

V shed 5 bases and J 7 bases; nucleotides not matched to a gene: 13. Germline lookup yields CDR1 LNHDA and CDR2 SQIVND (reference sequence). This CDR3 is built from 16 residues. In the PCR, 60 Vbeta and 13 Jbeta primers were used. TCRdb's table, derived via immunoSEQ multiplex PCR, lists solely in-frame clones and lacks some. The sample carries more than 150,000 clones, approximately 71% recorded once. Sequenced sample: PBMCs. This TCR came from a woman between 40 and 55 years old in good health and CMV-seropositive. The chain uses TRBV19 and TRBJ1-5, with TRBD1 matching 8 bases. The CDR3: CASSPGRQGKGQPQHF. The DNA of the CDR3 is TGTGCCAGTAGTCCAGGCCGACAGGGGAAAGGACAGCCCCAGCATTTT.